These T cell receptor beta chains were read from a single sample in a study of cytomegalovirus exposure and HLA in healthy donors. Assay used: immunoSEQ multiplex PCR; TCRdb lists only in-frame clones, some missing. The sample has about 180,000 clones; more than 75% are singletons. The specimen was PBMCs. These receptors all come from a woman in her thirties in good health and CMV-seronegative. CDR3s include the opening cysteine and the closing phenylalanine or tryptophan. Fields, in order: J gene, D gene, clone size, V gene, CDR3 protein, CDR3 DNA. D genes are given only for firm matches. Size values are once, few and many counts, or a class for expanded clones, and some rows have none.

j_gene: TRBJ2-5; d_gene: TRBD2; abundance: NA; v_gene: TRBV2; CDR3aa: CASTHSGGLKTQYF; CDR3nt: TGTGCCAGCACCCACTCGGGGGGGCTAAAGACCCAGTACTTC
j_gene: TRBJ2-6; d_gene: NA; abundance: NA; v_gene: TRBV23-1; CDR3aa: CASSQRRGHRSSGANVLTF; CDR3nt: TGCGCCAGCAGTCAACGTCGGGGACACAGGAGCTCTGGGGCCAACGTCCTGACTTTC
j_gene: TRBJ1-2; d_gene: TRBD1; abundance: few; v_gene: TRBV18; CDR3aa: CASSPGTGAYGYTF; CDR3nt: TGTGCCAGCTCACCAGGGACAGGAGCCTATGGCTACACCTTC
j_gene: TRBJ2-4; d_gene: NA; abundance: NA; v_gene: TRBV7-9; CDR3aa: CASSFEHEILQYF; CDR3nt: TGTGCCAGCAGCTTTGAACACGAAATTTTACAGTACTTC
j_gene: TRBJ1-6; d_gene: NA; abundance: NA; v_gene: TRBV4-1; CDR3aa: CASSQVGFDSMPPEPLHF; CDR3nt: TGCGCCAGCAGCCAAGTGGGGTTTGACAGTATGCCTCCCGAACCCCTCCACTTT
j_gene: TRBJ2-3; d_gene: NA; abundance: NA; v_gene: TRBV11-2; CDR3aa: CASSSGGLSDTQYF; CDR3nt: TGTGCCAGCAGCTCCGGGGGGCTTTCAGATACGCAGTATTTT
j_gene: TRBJ1-5; d_gene: NA; abundance: NA; v_gene: TRBV2; CDR3aa: CASSDVGGQPQHF; CDR3nt: TGTGCCAGCAGTGATGTGGGAGGTCAGCCCCAGCATTTT
j_gene: TRBJ2-3; d_gene: NA; abundance: NA; v_gene: TRBV9; CDR3aa: CASSAPLDRRTQYF; CDR3nt: TGTGCCAGCAGCGCACCGCTGGACCGGAGGACGCAGTATTTT
j_gene: TRBJ1-2; d_gene: NA; abundance: few; v_gene: TRBV2; CDR3aa: CASRTGYYGYTF; CDR3nt: TGTGCCAGCAGGACCGGGTACTATGGCTACACCTTC
j_gene: TRBJ2-7; d_gene: TRBD1; abundance: NA; v_gene: TRBV5-1; CDR3aa: CASSFEDRGSEQYF; CDR3nt: TGCGCCAGCAGCTTCGAGGACAGGGGCAGCGAGCAGTACTTC
j_gene: TRBJ2-7; d_gene: TRBD1; abundance: NA; v_gene: TRBV4-1; CDR3aa: CASSQGQTYEQYF; CDR3nt: TGCGCCAGCAGCCAGGGACAGACCTACGAGCAGTACTTC
j_gene: TRBJ2-5; d_gene: NA; abundance: NA; v_gene: TRBV7-2; CDR3aa: CASTPRGNGGETQYF; CDR3nt: TGTGCCAGCACCCCCCGTGGGAACGGAGGCGAGACCCAGTACTTC
j_gene: TRBJ1-1; d_gene: TRBD1; abundance: few; v_gene: TRBV7-2; CDR3aa: CASSRQGAVNTEAFF; CDR3nt: TGTGCCAGCAGCAGACAGGGGGCGGTGAACACTGAAGCTTTCTTT
j_gene: TRBJ2-1; d_gene: NA; abundance: NA; v_gene: TRBV5-6; CDR3aa: CASSLSTGELQFF; CDR3nt: TGTGCCAGCAGCCTATCCACGGGTGAATTGCAGTTCTTC
j_gene: TRBJ1-1; d_gene: TRBD1; abundance: NA; v_gene: TRBV6-5; CDR3aa: CASSYSAGGEAFF; CDR3nt: TGTGCCAGCAGTTACTCTGCAGGGGGTGAAGCTTTCTTT
j_gene: TRBJ1-2; d_gene: NA; abundance: once; v_gene: TRBV25-1; CDR3aa: CASSPEGGWVYGYTF; CDR3nt: TGTGCCAGCAGCCCAGAAGGAGGGTGGGTCTATGGCTACACCTTC
j_gene: TRBJ2-2; d_gene: TRBD1; abundance: NA; v_gene: TRBV9; CDR3aa: CASSEPGTGGTGELFF; CDR3nt: TGTGCCAGCAGCGAACCCGGGACAGGGGGGACCGGGGAGCTGTTTTTT
j_gene: TRBJ1-2; d_gene: NA; abundance: NA; v_gene: TRBV15; CDR3aa: CATSSSGTTNYGYTF; CDR3nt: TGTGCCACCAGCAGCTCAGGGACAACTAACTATGGCTACACCTTC
j_gene: TRBJ2-3; d_gene: TRBD2; abundance: NA; v_gene: TRBV5-6; CDR3aa: CASSWGASGVTDTQYF; CDR3nt: TGTGCCAGCAGCTGGGGGGCTAGCGGGGTCACAGATACGCAGTATTTT
j_gene: TRBJ2-7; d_gene: NA; abundance: once; v_gene: TRBV4-1; CDR3aa: CASSHAQGRDEQYF; CDR3nt: TGCGCCAGCAGCCATGCGCAGGGTCGCGACGAGCAGTACTTC
j_gene: TRBJ2-2; d_gene: NA; abundance: NA; v_gene: TRBV7-2; CDR3aa: CASSEDTGTGELFF; CDR3nt: TGTGCCAGCAGCGAAGACACAGGGACCGGGGAGCTGTTTTTT
j_gene: TRBJ2-5; d_gene: TRBD1; abundance: NA; v_gene: TRBV5-4; CDR3aa: CASSLSGTGQETQYF; CDR3nt: TGTGCCAGCAGCTTGTCCGGGACAGGGCAAGAGACCCAGTACTTC
j_gene: TRBJ2-5; d_gene: TRBD1; abundance: NA; v_gene: TRBV11-2; CDR3aa: CASSLDGWDRGLETQYF; CDR3nt: TGTGCCAGCAGCTTAGACGGGTGGGACAGGGGGCTAGAGACCCAGTACTTC
j_gene: TRBJ1-5; d_gene: NA; abundance: NA; v_gene: TRBV7-2; CDR3aa: CASSFRQGQPQHF; CDR3nt: TGTGCCAGCAGCTTCCGGCAGGGCCAGCCCCAGCATTTT
j_gene: TRBJ1-4; d_gene: TRBD1; abundance: NA; v_gene: TRBV9; CDR3aa: CASSVGTVATNEKLFF; CDR3nt: TGTGCCAGCAGCGTGGGGACAGTTGCAACTAATGAAAAACTGTTTTTT
j_gene: TRBJ2-5; d_gene: TRBD1; abundance: NA; v_gene: TRBV10-3; CDR3aa: CAISESRTGLETQYF; CDR3nt: TGTGCCATCAGTGAGTCCCGGACAGGGTTAGAGACCCAGTACTTC
j_gene: TRBJ2-7; d_gene: TRBD1; abundance: NA; v_gene: TRBV6-1; CDR3aa: CASSELGTGDEQYF; CDR3nt: TGTGCCAGCAGTGAATTGGGGACAGGGGACGAGCAGTACTTC
j_gene: TRBJ2-5; d_gene: NA; abundance: NA; v_gene: TRBV25-1; CDR3aa: CASTGLLRETQYF; CDR3nt: TGTGCCAGCACCGGTCTACTCCGGGAGACCCAGTACTTC
j_gene: TRBJ1-5; d_gene: TRBD1; abundance: NA; v_gene: TRBV6-1; CDR3aa: CASGAGTGYQPQHF; CDR3nt: TGTGCCAGCGGGGCCGGGACAGGGTATCAGCCCCAGCATTTT
j_gene: TRBJ2-5; d_gene: TRBD2; abundance: NA; v_gene: TRBV10-2; CDR3aa: CASAPGTKKETQYF; CDR3nt: TGCGCCAGCGCTCCAGGGACTAAAAAAGAGACCCAGTACTTC
j_gene: TRBJ1-6; d_gene: TRBD1; abundance: few; v_gene: TRBV7-9; CDR3aa: CATRRDRPYSNSPLHF; CDR3nt: TGTGCCACCCGCCGGGACAGGCCCTATAGTAATTCACCCCTCCACTTT
j_gene: TRBJ1-2; d_gene: TRBD1; abundance: NA; v_gene: TRBV27; CDR3aa: CASSNYPTGGEYGYTF; CDR3nt: TGTGCCAGCAGTAACTATCCGACAGGGGGCGAGTATGGCTACACCTTC
j_gene: TRBJ2-7; d_gene: TRBD1; abundance: once; v_gene: TRBV30; CDR3aa: CAWRIPGQGIYEQYF; CDR3nt: TGTGCCTGGAGGATTCCGGGACAGGGGATCTACGAGCAGTACTTC
j_gene: TRBJ1-2; d_gene: NA; abundance: once; v_gene: TRBV29-1; CDR3aa: CSVEPGDGYTF; CDR3nt: TGCAGCGTTGAACCCGGGGATGGCTACACCTTC
j_gene: TRBJ2-3; d_gene: NA; abundance: NA; v_gene: TRBV29-1; CDR3aa: CSTPGLADTQYF; CDR3nt: TGCAGCACCCCAGGGTTGGCAGATACGCAGTATTTT
j_gene: TRBJ1-1; d_gene: TRBD1; abundance: NA; v_gene: TRBV25-1; CDR3aa: CASSIPGTGGIAFF; CDR3nt: TGTGCCAGCAGTATCCCCGGGACAGGGGGCATAGCTTTCTTT
j_gene: TRBJ2-2; d_gene: TRBD2; abundance: NA; v_gene: TRBV2; CDR3aa: CASLPQRGPAGELFF; CDR3nt: TGTGCCAGCCTTCCCCAGCGGGGGCCGGCCGGGGAGCTGTTTTTT
j_gene: TRBJ1-2; d_gene: NA; abundance: NA; v_gene: TRBV27; CDR3aa: CASSMTGYNYGYTF; CDR3nt: TGTGCCAGCAGCATGACAGGCTATAACTATGGCTACACCTTC
j_gene: TRBJ1-5; d_gene: TRBD1; abundance: NA; v_gene: TRBV19; CDR3aa: CASSSGTGARPQHF; CDR3nt: TGTGCCAGTAGTAGCGGGACAGGGGCCCGACCCCAGCATTTT
j_gene: TRBJ2-3; d_gene: NA; abundance: NA; v_gene: TRBV2; CDR3aa: CASTYTDTQYF; CDR3nt: TGTGCCAGCACTTACACAGATACGCAGTATTTT
j_gene: TRBJ1-2; d_gene: TRBD1; abundance: NA; v_gene: TRBV10-3; CDR3aa: CAITEDRGLYYGYTF; CDR3nt: TGTGCCATCACCGAAGACAGGGGACTGTACTACGGCTACACCTTC
j_gene: TRBJ2-7; d_gene: NA; abundance: NA; v_gene: TRBV5-1; CDR3aa: CASSVGARTRDEQYF; CDR3nt: TGCGCCAGCAGTGTGGGGGCCCGGACTCGTGACGAGCAGTACTTC
j_gene: TRBJ1-1; d_gene: TRBD1; abundance: NA; v_gene: TRBV5-4; CDR3aa: CASSDRGTEAFF; CDR3nt: TGTGCCAGCAGCGACAGGGGGACTGAAGCTTTCTTT
j_gene: TRBJ1-6; d_gene: NA; abundance: NA; v_gene: TRBV6-1; CDR3aa: CASSVDYFNSPLHF; CDR3nt: TGTGCCAGCAGTGTGGACTACTTTAATTCACCCCTCCACTTT
j_gene: TRBJ2-3; d_gene: TRBD2; abundance: NA; v_gene: TRBV5-6; CDR3aa: CASSLASSGSTDTQYF; CDR3nt: TGTGCCAGCAGCTTGGCCAGTAGCGGGTCAACAGATACGCAGTATTTT
j_gene: TRBJ1-5; d_gene: TRBD1; abundance: once; v_gene: TRBV5-6; CDR3aa: CASSRRDRDNQPQHF; CDR3nt: TGTGCCAGCAGCCGCCGGGACAGGGATAATCAGCCCCAGCATTTT
j_gene: TRBJ2-7; d_gene: NA; abundance: once; v_gene: TRBV7-2; CDR3aa: CASSLDRVKQYF; CDR3nt: TGTGCCAGCAGCTTAGACAGGGTGAAGCAGTACTTC
j_gene: TRBJ1-4; d_gene: NA; abundance: NA; v_gene: TRBV18; CDR3aa: CASSPAGRGEKLFF; CDR3nt: TGTGCCAGCTCACCGGCAGGGCGAGGTGAAAAACTGTTTTTT
j_gene: TRBJ1-6; d_gene: TRBD1; abundance: few; v_gene: TRBV6-1; CDR3aa: CASRPGTGELSPLHF; CDR3nt: TGTGCCAGCCGCCCAGGGACAGGCGAACTTTCACCCCTCCACTTT
j_gene: TRBJ1-2; d_gene: NA; abundance: NA; v_gene: TRBV25-1; CDR3aa: CASSGNRYGYTF; CDR3nt: TGTGCCAGCAGTGGTAATCGTTATGGCTACACCTTC
j_gene: TRBJ1-3; d_gene: NA; abundance: NA; v_gene: TRBV10-3; CDR3aa: CATRRDTGYGNTIYF; CDR3nt: TGTGCCACTCGACGGGACACCGGGTATGGAAACACCATATATTTT
j_gene: TRBJ1-1; d_gene: NA; abundance: NA; v_gene: TRBV27; CDR3aa: CASSSERGYTEAFF; CDR3nt: TGTGCCAGCAGTTCGGAAAGGGGGTACACTGAAGCTTTCTTT
j_gene: TRBJ2-7; d_gene: TRBD2; abundance: NA; v_gene: TRBV13; CDR3aa: CASSLLAGGHHEQYF; CDR3nt: TGTGCCAGCAGCTTGCTAGCGGGGGGGCACCACGAGCAGTACTTC
j_gene: TRBJ2-3; d_gene: TRBD2; abundance: NA; v_gene: TRBV27; CDR3aa: CASSSPRLAGGSTDTQYF; CDR3nt: TGTGCCAGCAGTTCCCCTCGACTAGCGGGGGGGAGCACAGATACGCAGTATTTT
j_gene: TRBJ1-2; d_gene: TRBD1; abundance: NA; v_gene: TRBV13; CDR3aa: CASSEGQGAGYGYTF; CDR3nt: TGTGCCAGCAGCGAAGGACAGGGGGCAGGGTATGGCTACACCTTC